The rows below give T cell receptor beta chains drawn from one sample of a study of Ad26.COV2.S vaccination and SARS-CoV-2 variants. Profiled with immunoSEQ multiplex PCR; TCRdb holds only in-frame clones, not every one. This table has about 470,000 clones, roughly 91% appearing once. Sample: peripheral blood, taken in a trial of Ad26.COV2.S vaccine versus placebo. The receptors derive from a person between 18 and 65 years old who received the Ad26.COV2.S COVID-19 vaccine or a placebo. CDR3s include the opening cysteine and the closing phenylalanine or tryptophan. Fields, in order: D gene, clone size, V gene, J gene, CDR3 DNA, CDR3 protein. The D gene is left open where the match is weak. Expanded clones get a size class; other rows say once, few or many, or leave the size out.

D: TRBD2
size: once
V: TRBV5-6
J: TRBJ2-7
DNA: TGTGCCAGCAGCTTGAGCGCGGGAGGATCCTACGAGCAGTACTTC
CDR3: CASSLSAGGSYEQYF

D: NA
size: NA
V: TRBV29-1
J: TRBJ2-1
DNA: TGCAGCGTCCGGACTGCGGGTAATGAGCAGTTCTTC
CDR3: CSVRTAGNEQFF

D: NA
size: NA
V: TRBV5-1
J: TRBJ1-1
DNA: TGCGCCAGCAGCTTGGAGTCAGCCCGCGGAGCTGAAGCTTTCTTT
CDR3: CASSLESARGAEAFF

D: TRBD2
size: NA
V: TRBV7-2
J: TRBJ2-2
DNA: TGTGCCAGCAGCTCCAGGTGGGCTAGCGGATACACCGGGGAGCTGTTTTTT
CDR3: CASSSRWASGYTGELFF

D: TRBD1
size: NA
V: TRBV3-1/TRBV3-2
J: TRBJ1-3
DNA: TGTGCCAGCAGCCCCAGGACAGGGGGAGGAAACACCATATATTTT
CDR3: CASSPRTGGGNTIYF

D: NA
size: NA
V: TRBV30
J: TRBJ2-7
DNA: TGTGCCTGGAGTAAGGGGGTTATATCCTACGAGCAGTACTTC
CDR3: CAWSKGVISYEQYF

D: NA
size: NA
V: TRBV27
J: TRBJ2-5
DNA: TGTGCCAGCAGTTTACGGGGGCAAGAGACCCAGTACTTC
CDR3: CASSLRGQETQYF

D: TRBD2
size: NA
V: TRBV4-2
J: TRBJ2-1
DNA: TGTGCCAGCAGCCAAGAAGGCGGGGGAGGTAACAATGAGCAGTTCTTC
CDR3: CASSQEGGGGNNEQFF

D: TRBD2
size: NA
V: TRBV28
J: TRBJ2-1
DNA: TGTGCCAGCAGTTTATGGCGCGGCGGGCGGGGGGAGCAGTTCTTC
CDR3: CASSLWRGGRGEQFF

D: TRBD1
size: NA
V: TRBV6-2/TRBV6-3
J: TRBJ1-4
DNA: TGTGCCAGCAGTTACTCGAGAGGACAGGGGGCCCTTGAAAAACTGTTTTTT
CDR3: CASSYSRGQGALEKLFF

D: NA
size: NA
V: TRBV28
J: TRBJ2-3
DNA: TGTGCCAGCAGCCCGTCGGGCAGGGGAGCAGATACGCAGTATTTT
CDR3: CASSPSGRGADTQYF

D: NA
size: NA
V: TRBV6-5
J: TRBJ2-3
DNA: TGTGCCAGCAGTTACGGGACGACCACAGATACGCAGTATTTT
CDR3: CASSYGTTTDTQYF

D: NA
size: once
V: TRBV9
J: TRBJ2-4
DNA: TGTGCCAGCAGCACCCGCCCTGAGGGGGACATTCAGTACTTC
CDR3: CASSTRPEGDIQYF

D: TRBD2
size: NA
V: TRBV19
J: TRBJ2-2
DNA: TGTGCCAGTAGTACCCCCTTACTAGCGGGAGGGCCTAAAAGGGAGCTGTTTTTT
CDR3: CASSTPLLAGGPKRELFF

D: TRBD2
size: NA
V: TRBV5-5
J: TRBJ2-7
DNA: TGTGCCAGCAGCTCCCCTCCGGGAGGGACCTACGAGCAGTACTTC
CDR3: CASSSPPGGTYEQYF

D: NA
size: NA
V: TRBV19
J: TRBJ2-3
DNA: TGTGCCAGTAGTTCAAGGACGGGTCCCACAGATACGCAGTATTTT
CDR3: CASSSRTGPTDTQYF

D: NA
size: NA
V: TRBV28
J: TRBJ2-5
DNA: TGTGCCAGCAGTTTAGGGGGCGGAAACCAAGAGACCCAGTACTTC
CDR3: CASSLGGGNQETQYF

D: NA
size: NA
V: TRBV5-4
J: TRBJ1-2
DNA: TGTGCCAGCAGCTTGGGACAGCCGGTGGGCTACACCTTC
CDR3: CASSLGQPVGYTF

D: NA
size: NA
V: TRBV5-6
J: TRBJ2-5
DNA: TGTGCCAGCAGCCTTGGACATCGCCAAGAGACCCAGTACTTC
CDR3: CASSLGHRQETQYF

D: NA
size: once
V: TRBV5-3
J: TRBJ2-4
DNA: TGTGCCAGAAGCATACCTACAGGGAGTATAGCCAAAAACATTCAGTACTTC
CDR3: CARSIPTGSIAKNIQYF

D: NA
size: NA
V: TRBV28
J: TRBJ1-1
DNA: TGTGCCAGCAGGGGATCCGGGGCGACTAGATTAGCTTTCTTT
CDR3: CASRGSGATRLAFF

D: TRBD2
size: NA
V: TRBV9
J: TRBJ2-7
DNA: TGTGCCAGCAGCGTAGGACTAGCGGAGACCTACGAGCAGTACTTC
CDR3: CASSVGLAETYEQYF

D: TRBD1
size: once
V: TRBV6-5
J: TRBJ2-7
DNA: TGTGCCAGCAGGCAAACAGGGGTTTGGGAGCAGTACTTC
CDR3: CASRQTGVWEQYF

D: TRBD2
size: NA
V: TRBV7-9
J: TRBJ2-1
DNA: TGTGCCAGCAGCGGAGCGGGAGGGGAGCAGTTCTTC
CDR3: CASSGAGGEQFF

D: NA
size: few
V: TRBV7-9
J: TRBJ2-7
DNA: TGTGCCAGCAGCCCATACCGGGACGTAGGCTACGAGCAGTACTTC
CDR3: CASSPYRDVGYEQYF

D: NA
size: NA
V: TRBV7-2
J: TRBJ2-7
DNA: TGTGCCAGCAGCTTAACGATTGCGGGGCCCTCCTACGAGCAGTACTTC
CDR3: CASSLTIAGPSYEQYF

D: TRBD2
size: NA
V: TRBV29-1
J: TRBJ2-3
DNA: TGCAGCGTTGGGGCTGGCAGCGGGAGTATGTATACGCAGTATTTT
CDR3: CSVGAGSGSMYTQYF

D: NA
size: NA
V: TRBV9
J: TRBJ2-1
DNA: TGTGCCAGCAGCGTAGGCCGATTAGCGAGGAATGAGCAGTTCTTC
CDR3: CASSVGRLARNEQFF